The text below deals with one T cell receptor beta chain. The antigen is unknown. All of the sorted populations showed purity greater than 95%. Germline CDR1 and CDR2: SQVTM and ANQGSEA. The length of the CDR3 is 15 residues. The V gene end was trimmed by 7 bases and the J gene end by 3 bases; junction bases not matched to a gene: 8. This sample was taken from a study of beta chain features in type 1 diabetes. Study-level findings and limits: Amplification by PCR could prefer shorter templates, with the same effect in patients and controls.

As every portion of the isolated RNA was reverse transcribed, the sequencing read expressed TCRB transcripts. The repertoire was sequenced with immunoSEQ multiplex PCR; TCRdb's copy has only in-frame clones and lacks some. This sample has about 180,000 clones, with about 13% found just once. The specimen was central memory CD4+ T cells from blood. The TCR originated in a woman younger than 30 in good health. The chain carries TRBV29-1 and TRBJ2-2, with 10 nucleotides matching TRBD1. CDR3 residues: CSAARTGGYTGELFF. DNA of the CDR3: TGCAGCGCCGCGCGGACAGGGGGATACACCGGGGAGCTGTTTTTT.